This TCR beta chain was obtained from a study of cytomegalovirus exposure and HLA in healthy donors. Regarding the study as a whole: Reported findings show TCR beta sequences accurately forecast HLA-A and HLA-B alleles in most subjects. The study recorded 150 to 200 TCR beta chains that were cytomegalovirus-associated.

PCR primers comprised 60 Vbeta and 13 Jbeta primers. Clones were read by immunoSEQ multiplex PCR, and TCRdb kept only the in-frame ones, dropping some. This sample yields fewer than 200,000 clones, of which 80% are seen a single time; around 4.1% belongs to the top ten. Germline CDR1 reads MDHEN; CDR2 reads SYDVKM. V was clipped by 7 bases and J by 3 bases, with 13 bases between them. The CDR3 is 13 residues long. A word on this clone: Its antigen is not known.

Unrecorded immune exposures were likely, despite nominal health at sampling. The rearrangement links TRBV28 to TRBJ2-7; maybe TRBD2 (6 bases). The clonotype was recovered from a woman in her 50s in good health and CMV-seropositive. The sequencing input was PBMCs. The CDR3 sequence: CASNGGLIYEQYF. The CDR3 DNA sequence: TGTGCCAGCAATGGGGGACTTATCTACGAGCAGTACTTC. The full variable domain, with the rest looked up from reference TRBV28 and TRBJ2-7, is DVKVTQSSRYLVKRTGEKVFLECVQDMDHENMFWYRQDPGLGLRLIYFSYDVKMKEKGDIPEGYSVSREKKERFSLILESASTNQTSMYLCASNGGLIYEQYFGPGTRLTVT.